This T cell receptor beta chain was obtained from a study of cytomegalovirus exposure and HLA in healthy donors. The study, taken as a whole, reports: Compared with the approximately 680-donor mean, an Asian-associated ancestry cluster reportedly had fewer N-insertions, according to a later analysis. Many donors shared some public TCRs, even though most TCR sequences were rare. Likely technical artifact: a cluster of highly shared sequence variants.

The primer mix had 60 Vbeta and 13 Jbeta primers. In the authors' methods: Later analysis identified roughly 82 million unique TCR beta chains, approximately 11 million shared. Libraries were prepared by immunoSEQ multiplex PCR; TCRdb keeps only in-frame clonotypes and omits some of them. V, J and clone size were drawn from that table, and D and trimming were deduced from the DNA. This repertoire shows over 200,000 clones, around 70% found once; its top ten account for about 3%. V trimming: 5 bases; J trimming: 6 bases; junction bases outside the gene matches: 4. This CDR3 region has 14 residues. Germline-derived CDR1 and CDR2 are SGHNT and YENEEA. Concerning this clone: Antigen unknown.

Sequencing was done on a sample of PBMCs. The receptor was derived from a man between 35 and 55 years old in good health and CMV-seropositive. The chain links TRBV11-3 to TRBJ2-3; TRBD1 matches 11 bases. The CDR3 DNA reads TGTGCCAGCAGCGGGACAGGGGGTGTCGATACGCAGTATTTT. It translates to CASSGTGGVDTQYF.